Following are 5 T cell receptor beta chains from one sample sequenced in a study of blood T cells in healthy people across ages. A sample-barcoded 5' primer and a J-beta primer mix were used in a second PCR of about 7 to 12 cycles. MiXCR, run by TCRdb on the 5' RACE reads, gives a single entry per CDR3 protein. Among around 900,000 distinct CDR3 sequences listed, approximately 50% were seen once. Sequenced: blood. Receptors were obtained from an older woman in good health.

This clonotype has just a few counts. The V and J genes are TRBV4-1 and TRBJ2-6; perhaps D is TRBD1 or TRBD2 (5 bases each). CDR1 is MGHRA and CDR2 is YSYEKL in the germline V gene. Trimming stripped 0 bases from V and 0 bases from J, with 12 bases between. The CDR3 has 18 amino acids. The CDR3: CASSQEGTDTSGANVLTF. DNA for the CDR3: TGCGCCAGCAGCCAAGAAGGGACGGACACCTCTGGGGCCAACGTCCTGACTTTC.

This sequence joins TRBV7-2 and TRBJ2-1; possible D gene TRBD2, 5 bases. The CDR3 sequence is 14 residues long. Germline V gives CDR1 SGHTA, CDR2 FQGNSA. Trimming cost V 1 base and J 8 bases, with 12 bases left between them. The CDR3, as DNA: TGTGCCAGCAGCTTAGGGATCTCGGAGGATGAGCAGTTCTTC. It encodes CASSLGISEDEQFF.

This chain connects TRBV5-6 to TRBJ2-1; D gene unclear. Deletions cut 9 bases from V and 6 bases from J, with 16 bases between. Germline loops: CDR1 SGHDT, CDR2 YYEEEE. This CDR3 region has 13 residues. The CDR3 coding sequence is TGTGCCACCATTACTCGAGGTTTCAATGAGCAGTTCTTC. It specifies CATITRGFNEQFF.

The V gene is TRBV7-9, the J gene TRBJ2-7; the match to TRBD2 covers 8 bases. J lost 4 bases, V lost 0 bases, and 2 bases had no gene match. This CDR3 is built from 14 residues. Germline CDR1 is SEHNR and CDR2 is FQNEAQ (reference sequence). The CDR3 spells CASSLASSGYEQYF. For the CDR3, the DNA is TGTGCCAGCAGCTTAGCGTCTAGCGGGTACGAGCAGTACTTC.

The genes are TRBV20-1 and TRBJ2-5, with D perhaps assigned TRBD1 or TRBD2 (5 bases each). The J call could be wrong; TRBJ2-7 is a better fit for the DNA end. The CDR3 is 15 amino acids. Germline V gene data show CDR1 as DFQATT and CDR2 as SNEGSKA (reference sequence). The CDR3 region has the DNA TGCAGTGCTATGGGTAAGGGGAGCGGACTGGACGAGCAGTACTTC. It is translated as CSAMGKGSGLDEQYF.